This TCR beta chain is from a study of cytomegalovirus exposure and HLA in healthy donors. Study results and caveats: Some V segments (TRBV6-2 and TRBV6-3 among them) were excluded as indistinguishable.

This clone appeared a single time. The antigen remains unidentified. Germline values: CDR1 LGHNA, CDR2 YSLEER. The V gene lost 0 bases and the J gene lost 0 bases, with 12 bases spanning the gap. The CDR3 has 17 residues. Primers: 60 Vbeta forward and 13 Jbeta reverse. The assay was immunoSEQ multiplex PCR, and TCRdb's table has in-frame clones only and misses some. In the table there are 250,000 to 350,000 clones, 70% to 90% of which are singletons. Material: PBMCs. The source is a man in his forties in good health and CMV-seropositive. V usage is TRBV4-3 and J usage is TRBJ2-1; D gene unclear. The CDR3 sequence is CASSQEVARSSYNEQFF. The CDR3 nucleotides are TGCGCCAGCAGCCAAGAAGTAGCCCGGAGCTCCTACAATGAGCAGTTCTTC.